One and the same sample provided the 18 T cell receptor beta chains below, sequenced in a study of CD8+CD57+ T cells in acquired aplastic anemia (dated by TCRdb to 2017 to 2018). Sequencing instrument: Illumina HiSeq 2000. Genomic DNA served as template for TCR beta VDJ combination and CDR3 sequence profiling. In-frame beta chains were kept once TCRdb had trimmed the public reads at Q25 with fastp and called clones with MiXCR. Duplicate CDR3 protein sequences are folded into a single record with the most common DNA and genes. The sample has 150,000 to 200,000 distinct CDR3 sequences on record, approximately 49% of them singletons. Approximately 2.9% of the sample goes to the ten largest clones. The sample was sorted CD4+, CD8+, or CD8+CD57+ T cells (not recorded which) from PBMCs. The receptors shown here come from a human donor in good health.

This clonotype appeared once. The genes are TRBV10-3 and TRBJ1-4; no definite D call. Germline CDR1 reads ENHRY; CDR2 reads SYGVKD. V was pared by 6 bases and J by 0 bases, with 8 bases between. CDR3 size: 14 residues. The CDR3 loop is CAIRSDTTNEKLFF. CDR3 sequence (DNA): TGTGCCATCAGATCGGATACAACTAATGAAAAACTGTTTTTT.

The DNA for the CDR3 is TGTGCCAGCAGCTTAGGGACAGGGGGTAGCAACGAGCAGTACTTC. Translation: CASSLGTGGSNEQYF. The chain links TRBV7-8 to TRBJ2-7; 10 nucleotides line up with TRBD1. The length of the CDR3 is 15 residues. The germline gives CDR1 SGHVS, CDR2 FQNEAQ. J was trimmed by 5 bases and V by 1 base; bases with no gene match: 5.

This clonotype was counted many times. The genes are TRBV9 and TRBJ2-1; TRBD2 aligns across 13 bases. Germline CDR1 SGDLS, CDR2 YYNGEE. The V and J ends lost 4 bases and 9 bases, in that order; junction bases with no gene match: 7. The CDR3 length is 15 residues. The CDR3: CASSPQGLAGSEQFF. CDR3 sequence (DNA): TGTGCCAGCAGCCCACAGGGACTAGCGGGAAGTGAGCAGTTCTTC.

This chain links TRBV12-3 or TRBV12-4 with TRBJ2-3; unclear D gene. This CDR3 comprises 15 residues. Trimming shortened V by 6 bases and J by 3 bases, and 16 bases separated the two germline ends. The CDR3 protein is CASRTRYDKTDTQYF. CDR3 coding DNA: TGTGCCAGCAGAACCCGATATGATAAGACAGATACGCAGTATTTT.

This chain connects TRBV25-1 to TRBJ2-3; 8 nucleotides align to TRBD1. This CDR3 region has 15 residues. Germline trimming cut 4 bases from V and 3 bases from J; bases unmatched to any gene: 6. Germline loops: CDR1 MGHDK, CDR2 SYGVNS. As DNA, the CDR3 is TGTGCCAGCAGTGTGGACAGGGACTGGACAGATACGCAGTATTTT. Translation: CASSVDRDWTDTQYF.

This clonotype was seen more than once but under ten times. The V and J genes are TRBV19 and TRBJ2-7, with D perhaps being TRBD1 or TRBD2 (5 bases each). V lost 8 bases and J 8 bases, leaving 13 bases between the germline ends. The germline V gene encodes CDR1 LNHDA and CDR2 SQIVND (reference sequence). The CDR3 consists of 11 residues. The CDR3 spells CASRGDTQQYF. DNA for the CDR3: TGTGCCAGTCGAGGGGATACCCAGCAGTACTTC.

The genes are TRBV29-1 and TRBJ2-5; 7 bases are a match to TRBD2. The CDR3 is 15 amino acids. V was clipped by 5 bases and J by 7 bases; unmatched bases: 16. Germline-derived CDR1 and CDR2 are SQVTM and ANQGSEA. The CDR3 sequence is CSVQGTADGGRTQYF. CDR3 DNA sequence: TGCAGCGTTCAAGGGACCGCGGACGGCGGGAGGACCCAGTACTTC.

The chain links TRBV10-1 to TRBJ1-6; TRBD1 matches at 12 bases. Trimming removed 4 bases from V and 6 bases from J; junction bases left unmatched: 13. Germline-derived CDR1 and CDR2 are WNHNN and SYGVQD (reference sequence). The CDR3 has 19 amino acids. CDR3 nucleotides: TGCGCCAGCAGTGCCGGAGGGACAGGGGGCGCGAGAGCTAATTCACCCCTCCACTTT. As protein: CASSAGGTGGARANSPLHF.

The chain couples TRBV25-1 to TRBJ2-5; TRBD1 matches at 9 bases. This CDR3 has 16 amino acids. The germline gives CDR1 MGHDK, CDR2 SYGVNS. After removal of 1 base from V and 4 bases from J, the junction contained 7 bases not matched to a gene. CDR3 in DNA: TGTGCCAGCAGTGAATTGAGACAGGGGGGTTTAGAGACCCAGTACTTC. This sequence encodes CASSELRQGGLETQYF.

This clonotype was seen repeatedly, ten times or more. V is TRBV7-9 and J is TRBJ2-1; 10 bases align to TRBD2. This CDR3 has 15 residues. V gave up 1 base and J gave up 8 bases; unmatched junction bases: 5. Germline CDR1 SEHNR, CDR2 FQNEAQ (reference sequence). This CDR3 is CASSLVAGGSHEQFF. DNA for the CDR3: TGTGCCAGCAGCTTAGTAGCGGGAGGCAGCCATGAGCAGTTCTTC.

The chain joins TRBV19 to TRBJ1-5, with no clear D. The CDR3 has 11 amino acids. In germline, CDR1 is LNHDA, CDR2 SQIVND (reference sequence). V gave up 10 bases and J gave up 9 bases, with 13 bases separating them. This CDR3 reads CATSQEGPQHF. CDR3 coding DNA: TGTGCCACCTCCCAGGAGGGGCCCCAGCATTTT.

V is TRBV29-1 and J is TRBJ2-3, with 16 nucleotides matching TRBD2. The CDR3 has 17 residues. CDR1 is SQVTM, CDR2 ANQGSEA, per germline. V lost 4 bases and J lost 1; bases outside the gene matches: 5. CDR3 coding DNA: TGCAGCGTTGCCGGGACTAGCGGGAGGGCCGGCACAGATACGCAGTATTTT. Translating gives CSVAGTSGRAGTDTQYF.

Many counts were recorded for this clonotype. CDR3 DNA sequence: TGCAGTGCTAGAACCGGTACAGGGTCCACTGAAGCTTTCTTT. This translates into CSARTGTGSTEAFF. V is TRBV20-1 and J is TRBJ1-1, with D maybe TRBD1 (6 bases). Trimming pared 2 bases from V and 4 bases from J, leaving 14 bases between. The CDR3 has 14 residues. The V gene's germline CDR1 is DFQATT and CDR2 SNEGSKA (reference sequence).

Many counts were recorded for this clonotype. This chain joins TRBV20-1 and TRBJ2-7, with TRBD2 as a possible D gene (5 bases). This CDR3 region has 14 residues. Trimming left V 0 bases short and J 2 bases short, with 11 bases between. The germline V gene encodes CDR1 DFQATT and CDR2 SNEGSKA (reference sequence). CDR3 nucleotide sequence: TGCAGTGCTAGAGATCCGGGGATTACCTACGAGCAGTACTTC. It yields the protein CSARDPGITYEQYF.

This clonotype was picked up many times. The chain employs TRBV15 and TRBJ1-2; D ambiguous. Trimming took off 0 bases at V and 4 bases at J, with 9 bases between the two ends. The germline CDR1 and CDR2 sequences are LNHNV and YYDKDF (reference sequence). The CDR3 is made up of 14 amino acids. The CDR3 nucleotides are TGTGCCACCAGCAGAGATCGGCTAGGCTATGGCTACACCTTC. Translated: CATSRDRLGYGYTF. Supplemented by reference TRBV15 and TRBJ1-2, the full variable domain reads DAMVIQNPRYQVTQFGKPVTLSCSQTLNHNVMYWYQQKSSQAPKLLFHYYDKDFNNEADTPDNFQSRRPNTSFCFLDIRSPGLGDTAMYLCATSRDRLGYGYTFGSGTRLTVV.

This clonotype was recorded at least ten times. The chain employs TRBV7-6 and TRBJ2-7, with TRBD2 matching over 9 bases. The V and J ends lost 5 bases and 7 bases, in that order; junction bases with no gene match: 9. Germline CDR1 SGHVS, CDR2 FNYEAQ. This CDR3 is built from 14 residues. The CDR3 DNA reads as TGTGCCAGCAGCCCTAACGGACTAGCGCGGGAGCAGTACTTC. This sequence encodes CASSPNGLAREQYF.

About this clonotype itself: Its ends do not fully match the called genes, so a read error is possible. This rearrangement joins TRBV10-3 to TRBJ2-7; 9 bases align to TRBD1. The CDR3 totals 14 residues. Germline V lookup: CDR1 ENHRY, CDR2 SYGVKD. The CDR3 is CAISGRDRVSEQYF. The CDR3 bases are TGTGCCATCAGTGGCAGGGACAGGGTCTCCGAGCAGTATTTC.

This clonotype was detected only a few times. This chain joins TRBV20-1 and TRBJ2-7; the D gene could be TRBD1 or TRBD2 (5 bases each). The CDR3 is 14 residues long. The germline CDR1 and CDR2 sequences are DFQATT and SNEGSKA (reference sequence). Trimming took off 5 bases at V and 0 bases at J, with 14 bases between the two ends. CDR3 nucleotide sequence: TGCAGTGCTCCGAACACTGGGACCTCCTACGAGCAGTACTTC. It codes for CSAPNTGTSYEQYF.